This T cell receptor beta chain stems from a study of cytomegalovirus exposure and HLA in healthy donors. General study points: Presence/absence analyses assumed roughly uniform sequencing depth across donors, which may not hold.

The PCR used 60 Vbeta and 13 Jbeta primers. TCRdb keeps only in-frame clones here, not all; method: immunoSEQ multiplex PCR. The top ten clones hold 9% to 14% of a sample with roughly 80,000 clones, 65% to 80% of them seen once. The table lists this clone with a count of one. The antigen remains undetermined. The ends were cut back, 4 bases at V and 2 bases at J, with 24 bases in the middle. This CDR3 region has 18 residues. The germline gives CDR1 SEHNR, CDR2 FQNEAQ (reference sequence). This receptor was taken from a male donor in good health and CMV-seropositive. The V and J genes are TRBV7-9 and TRBJ2-7, with a tentative D call TRBD2 (8 bases). The sequenced sample consisted of PBMCs. In nucleotides, the CDR3 is TGTGCCAGCAGCTCCACCCGGGGGGGCAGGGGGGGTGCCTACGAGCAGTACTTC. Amino acids: CASSSTRGGRGGAYEQYF.